This is a list of T cell receptor beta chains from one sample in a study of T cell clones after liver transplantation. The assay was immunoSEQ multiplex PCR, and TCRdb's table has in-frame clones only and misses some. The data hold under 60,000 clones, with under 85% observed a single time. The sequences come from CD4+ T cells from blood, collected at the 22-month timepoint. The receptors here all came from a human patient who received a liver transplant. Some T cells could come from the graft donor. CDR3s include the opening cysteine and the closing phenylalanine or tryptophan. D genes are given only for firm matches. Size is stated for part of the rows, as once, few or many counts, or as a class when the clone is expanded.

V gene	D gene	J gene	CDR3 length	clone size	CDR3 DNA	CDR3 protein
TRBV7-2	-	TRBJ2-7	11	-	TGTGCCAGCAGCCCCCTGGACGAGCAGTACTTC	CASSPLDEQYF
TRBV28	-	TRBJ1-1	11	-	TGTGCCAGCAAGTTGAACACTGAAGCTTTCTTT	CASKLNTEAFF
TRBV19	-	TRBJ1-5	12	-	TGTGCCAGTAGTACTTCGGGGGCGCCCCAGCATTTT	CASSTSGAPQHF
TRBV6-1	-	TRBJ1-6	14	-	TGTGCCAGCAGTGAATGGGCAGGCAATTCACCCCTCCACTTT	CASSEWAGNSPLHF
TRBV28	-	TRBJ2-7	12	-	TGTGCCAGCAGTTTAGAGTCCTACGAGCAGTACTTC	CASSLESYEQYF
TRBV28	-	TRBJ1-3	14	-	TGTGCCAGCGGTCGGGGGCAACCTGGAAACACCATATATTTT	CASGRGQPGNTIYF
TRBV5-4	-	TRBJ2-5	16	-	TGTGCCAGCAGCCTGGGCGTAGGAGGGGGCCGGGAGACCCAGTACTTC	CASSLGVGGGRETQYF
TRBV5-4	TRBD2	TRBJ2-7	12	once	TGTGCCAGCGGCGGGGGGACCTACGAGCAGTACTTC	CASGGGTYEQYF
TRBV7-9	-	TRBJ2-7	14	-	TGTGCCAGCAGCTTAGCAGGGCAGGGCTACGAGCAGTACTTC	CASSLAGQGYEQYF
TRBV30	-	TRBJ2-7	12	few	TGTGCCTGGAGTGTTTCTGTTTACGAGCAGTACTTC	CAWSVSVYEQYF
TRBV7-6	TRBD1	TRBJ2-2	20	-	TGTGCCAGCAGCTTTGTAAACTCTTGGACAGGGAGTGTGAACACCGGGGAGCTGTTTTTT	CASSFVNSWTGSVNTGELFF
TRBV6-5	TRBD1	TRBJ1-1	15	-	TGTGCCAGCAGTTACTCTGAGACAGGGGAGACTGAAGCTTTCTTT	CASSYSETGETEAFF
TRBV6-5	TRBD2	TRBJ2-1	14	-	TGTGCCAGCACCCCGGGACTAGCGGGGGTAGAGCAGTTCTTC	CASTPGLAGVEQFF
TRBV2	-	TRBJ1-4	15	-	TGTGCCAGCAGTGAGGTGCAAAGGGCTTGGGAAAAACTGTTTTTT	CASSEVQRAWEKLFF
TRBV5-1	-	TRBJ2-1	15	-	TGCGCCAGCAGCTATGTGGCGGAATCCTACAATGAGCAGTTCTTC	CASSYVAESYNEQFF
TRBV28	TRBD1	TRBJ1-1	13	few	TGTGCCAGCACCCCGGGGACAGGGTTTGAAGCTTTCTTT	CASTPGTGFEAFF
TRBV25-1	-	TRBJ2-3	15	-	TGTGCCAGCAGTGGCGGGGCAGAGGGCACAGATACGCAGTATTTT	CASSGGAEGTDTQYF
TRBV28	TRBD1	TRBJ1-6	15	-	TGTGCCAGCAGTTCCATCCCTTTCGGGACAGGTGGCCTCCACTTT	CASSSIPFGTGGLHF
TRBV7-6	-	TRBJ2-2	13	-	TGTGCCAGCAGCTTCGGGGCGACCGGGGAGCTGTTTTTT	CASSFGATGELFF
TRBV30	-	TRBJ2-2	15	-	TGTGCCTGGAGTCTGGAGGGGGCGCGAACCGGGGAGCTGTTTTTT	CAWSLEGARTGELFF
TRBV5-1	-	TRBJ2-3	14	-	TGCGCCAGCAGCTTGGCCGTTGGGGGAGATACGCAGTATTTT	CASSLAVGGDTQYF
TRBV28	-	TRBJ1-1	13	once	TGTGCCAGCAGTTTGCCGTACAACACTGAAGCTTTCTTT	CASSLPYNTEAFF
TRBV5-1	-	TRBJ2-1	14	-	TGCGCCAGCAGCTTGGAGGGGTCCTACAATGAGCAGTTCTTC	CASSLEGSYNEQFF
TRBV6-5	-	TRBJ2-3	14	-	TGTGCCAGCAGTTACTCGAGATTCAGAGATACGCAGTATTTT	CASSYSRFRDTQYF
TRBV7-9	-	TRBJ2-2	13	many	TGTGCCAGCAGCCTCCAGGGGTCCGGGGAGCTGTTTTTT	CASSLQGSGELFF
TRBV28	-	TRBJ1-2	15	-	TGTGCCAGCAGTTTGGGACGTTCTCAGGGGTATGGCTACACCTTC	CASSLGRSQGYGYTF
TRBV28	TRBD1	TRBJ2-7	14	-	TGTGCCAGCAGTTTCGGGGACAGGGTAAGGGAGCAGTACTTC	CASSFGDRVREQYF
TRBV6-1	-	TRBJ1-2	13	-	TGTGCCAGCAGTGGTCGGGGGCGACATGGCTACACCTTC	CASSGRGRHGYTF
TRBV5-6	TRBD1	TRBJ1-6	14	-	TGTGCCAGCAGCTTGATACAGGGGCATTCACCCCTCCACTTT	CASSLIQGHSPLHF
TRBV27	-	TRBJ2-5	15	-	TGTGCCAGCAGTTTATTTGGCCCGGGCCAAGAGACCCAGTACTTC	CASSLFGPGQETQYF
TRBV6-1	-	TRBJ2-7	11	-	TGTGCCAGCAGGCAGACCAAAGAGCAGTACTTC	CASRQTKEQYF
TRBV6-4	-	TRBJ1-2	14	-	TGTGCCAGCAGTGAGGACGACAGGAACTATGGCTACACCTTC	CASSEDDRNYGYTF
TRBV19	-	TRBJ2-1	15	few	TGTGCCAGTAGTATTGAGGGAAGCGGCTACAATGAGCAGTTCTTC	CASSIEGSGYNEQFF
TRBV7-9	-	TRBJ2-3	12	once	TGTGCCAGCAGCGCCGGGACCCCCAAGCAGTATTTT	CASSAGTPKQYF
TRBV19	-	TRBJ2-6	16	-	TGTGCCAGTAGTATTATCAGGTCCTCTGGGGCCAACGTCCTGACTTTC	CASSIIRSSGANVLTF
TRBV2	TRBD2	TRBJ2-5	15	-	TGTGCCAGCAGGGACCTAGCGGGGGCAGGAGAGACCCAGTACTTC	CASRDLAGAGETQYF
TRBV27	-	TRBJ1-5	13	few	TGTGCCAGCAGTATGGATCGCAATCAGCCCCAGCATTTT	CASSMDRNQPQHF
TRBV5-6	-	TRBJ2-5	13	once	TGTGCCAGCAGCTGGATGGGCAGAGAGACCCAGTACTTC	CASSWMGRETQYF
TRBV5-8	-	TRBJ1-1	13	-	TGTGCCAGCAGTGGGGGCTGGGTAAATGAAGCTTTCTTT	CASSGGWVNEAFF
TRBV7-7	-	TRBJ1-5	19	-	TGTGCCAGCAGCTTAGGGTTACAGGGCCCTCCGTTTGGCAATCAGCCCCAGCATTTT	CASSLGLQGPPFGNQPQHF
TRBV28	-	TRBJ1-2	15	medium-sized	TGTGCCAGCAGTTCCCCACAGAAACCTAACTATGGCTACACCTTC	CASSSPQKPNYGYTF
TRBV6-1	TRBD1	TRBJ1-2	15	-	TGTGCCAGCAGTGAAAAGGGACAGACAAACTATGGCTACACCTTC	CASSEKGQTNYGYTF
TRBV9	TRBD1	TRBJ2-7	14	-	TGTGCCAGCAGCCCGGGACAGGGAAACTACGAGCAGTACTTC	CASSPGQGNYEQYF
TRBV29-1	-	TRBJ1-1	13	once	TGCAGCGTTGATTCGGTCATGAACACTGAAGCTTTCTTT	CSVDSVMNTEAFF
TRBV5-5	-	TRBJ1-5	15	-	TGTGCCAGCAGCGCTACGGAGTTCAACAATCAGCCCCAGCATTTT	CASSATEFNNQPQHF
TRBV20-1	-	TRBJ2-5	10	few	TGCAGTGCTGATAGGGAGACCCAGTACTTC	CSADRETQYF
TRBV7-9	TRBD2	TRBJ2-7	14	-	TGTGCCAGCAACTCCCTAGCGGGGGTTTACGAGCAGTACTTC	CASNSLAGVYEQYF
TRBV5-1	TRBD2	TRBJ2-7	15	-	TGCGCCAGCAGCTTAAAACAAGCGGGGGCCTACGAGCAGTACTTC	CASSLKQAGAYEQYF
TRBV27	-	TRBJ2-2	15	-	TGTGCCAGCAGTTTCGGCCTCCGCGGACCCGGGGAGCTGTTTTTT	CASSFGLRGPGELFF
TRBV25-1	-	TRBJ1-5	13	-	TGTGCCAGCAGTGAATCCCGAGGTCAGCCCCAGCATTTT	CASSESRGQPQHF
TRBV11-2	-	TRBJ1-5	13	-	TGTGCCAGCAGCTTAGGGGACAATCAGCCCCAGCATTTT	CASSLGDNQPQHF
TRBV29-1	TRBD1	TRBJ1-1	15	-	TGCAGCGTGGAAGGGACAGGGGGCGGCGGCACTGAAGCTTTCTTT	CSVEGTGGGGTEAFF
TRBV2	TRBD2	TRBJ2-3	16	few	TGTGCCAGCAGTGAACAACTAGCGGGGGGCAAAGATACGCAGTATTTT	CASSEQLAGGKDTQYF
TRBV27	-	TRBJ1-5	13	-	TGTGCCAGCAGTTGGCAGTCCAATCAGCCCCAGCATTTT	CASSWQSNQPQHF
TRBV6-1	-	TRBJ2-1	16	-	TGTGCCAGCAGTGAAGTCCCTCCAGGGGCGGGGGATGAGCAGTTCTTC	CASSEVPPGAGDEQFF
TRBV6-1	TRBD1	TRBJ1-2	13	-	TGTGCCAGCAGGTGGACAGGGGGCACTGGCTACACCTTC	CASRWTGGTGYTF
TRBV7-3	TRBD1	TRBJ2-3	13	few	TGTGCCAGCAGCCAGCTTCGGGACAGGGCCCAGTATTTT	CASSQLRDRAQYF